This T cell receptor (beta chain) was observed in a study of shared clonotypes between healthy human individuals. There were only Caucasian adults among the donors, and all lived in Nashville, Tennessee. The study's findings and limits: Memory subsets generally showed lower estimated richness than naive subsets. Clonotype sharing among donors likely depends on sequencing depth. Clonotypes which were not shared had lower generation probabilities than clonotypes that all four donors shared.

Generated by immunoSEQ multiplex PCR, the TCRdb table keeps only in-frame clones and is missing some. This sample yields around 940,000 clones, of which 70% to 85% are seen a single time; over 1.3% belongs to the top ten. The CDR3 has 15 amino acids. Germline CDR1 is MNHNS and CDR2 is SASEGT. V lost 2 bases to trimming and J lost 1 base, with 8 bases between them. As concerns this clone: Its cognate antigen is unknown.

The source material was memory CD4+ T cells sorted from blood. The subset is: CD45RA-negative fraction. The clonotype comes from a man aged 18 to 30 in good health. The rearrangement uses TRBV6-1 and TRBJ2-2; tentatively, D is TRBD1 (5 bases). This CDR3 reads CASSEPGRNTGELFF. CDR3 bases: TGTGCCAGCAGTGAACCAGGGCGGAACACCGGGGAGCTGTTTTTT.